These 20 T cell receptor beta chains came from one sample sequenced in a study of cytomegalovirus exposure and HLA in healthy donors. 13 Jbeta primers and 60 Vbeta primers were used for the PCR. Assay: immunoSEQ multiplex PCR; the TCRdb copy retains only in-frame clones and omits some. The sample includes roughly 140,000 clones, around 77% of them seen just once. Sequencing input: PBMCs. These receptors were taken from a woman aged 45-59 years in good health and CMV-seronegative.

The chain uses TRBV11-2 and TRBJ1-4, with 8 bases aligning to TRBD1. The CDR3 has 16 residues. Trimming removed 2 bases from V and 5 bases from J; junction bases left unmatched: 7. Germline-derived CDR1 and CDR2 are SGHAT and FQNNGV. CDR3 residues: CASSLNPGTGNEKLFF. CDR3 DNA sequence: TGTGCCAGCAGCTTAAACCCCGGGACAGGAAATGAAAAACTGTTTTTT.

The rearrangement joins TRBV28 to TRBJ2-7; weak D call: TRBD1 (5 bases). The CDR3 is made up of 15 amino acids. Germline assignment: CDR1 MDHEN and CDR2 SYDVKM. V was shortened by 8 bases and J by 0 bases, with 17 bases between the two germline ends. CDR3 residues: CASGARGGFSYEQYF. In DNA, the CDR3 is TGTGCCAGCGGGGCGCGCGGTGGCTTCTCCTACGAGCAGTACTTC. Together with reference TRBV28 and TRBJ2-7, the CDR3 gives the full variable domain: DVKVTQSSRYLVKRTGEKVFLECVQDMDHENMFWYRQDPGLGLRLIYFSYDVKMKEKGDIPEGYSVSREKKERFSLILESASTNQTSMYLCASGARGGFSYEQYFGPGTRLTVT.

This clone was recorded a few times. One junction end does not reproduce the germline sequence, and a read error may be involved. The chain recombines TRBV2 with TRBJ1-5; D may be TRBD1 (5 bases). This CDR3 is built from 14 residues. Germline CDR1 and CDR2: SNHLY and FYNNEI. CDR3 nucleotides: TGTGCCAGCAGTGGGCGGGGGGGAATCGGCCAGTGGGATTTT. Amino acid sequence: CASSGRGGIGQWDF.

The rearrangement links TRBV7-9 to TRBJ2-3; 7 bases are a match to TRBD2. From germline, CDR1 is SEHNR and CDR2 FQNEAQ (reference sequence). The CDR3 covers 15 residues. The V and J ends lost 4 bases and 2 bases, in that order; junction bases with no gene match: 6. The CDR3 loop is CASSSLGGVTDTQYF. The CDR3 nucleotides read TGTGCCAGCAGCTCACTTGGGGGGGTCACAGATACGCAGTATTTT.

This rearrangement joins TRBV7-2 to TRBJ2-3, with 10 positions matching TRBD2. CDR1 and CDR2 from the germline V gene are SGHTA and FQGNSA. The CDR3 has 15 amino acids. Trimming removed 5 bases from V and 5 bases from J; junction bases left unmatched: 7. Here the CDR3 DNA reads TGTGCCAGCAGCCTCAGCGGGGGGGAGGTAGATACGCAGTATTTT. Protein: CASSLSGGEVDTQYF.

This chain links TRBV6-1 with TRBJ1-2, with D unclear. Germline CDR1 is MNHNS and CDR2 is SASEGT. The CDR3 runs to 13 residues. V lost 6 bases, J lost 4 bases, and 12 bases lay in between. CDR3 nucleotides: TGTGCCAGCAGAAACCAGTTCCGCTATGGCTACACCTTC. This sequence encodes CASRNQFRYGYTF.

This clone was observed a handful of times. V and J are TRBV15 and TRBJ1-5, with a tentative D call TRBD1 (6 bases). The germline CDR1 and CDR2 sequences are LNHNV and YYDKDF (reference sequence). CDR3 length equals 15 residues. V was trimmed by 1 base and J by 3 bases, leaving 10 bases between them. The CDR3 sequence is CATSRADRFNQPQHF. In nucleotides, the CDR3 is TGTGCCACCAGCAGAGCAGACAGGTTCAATCAGCCCCAGCATTTT.

The chain combines TRBV7-2 with TRBJ2-5, with D tentatively TRBD1 (6 bases). CDR1 is SGHTA, CDR2 FQGNSA, per germline. V was clipped by 2 bases and J by 5 bases, with 15 bases between them. This CDR3 spans 15 amino acids. CDR3 in amino acids: CASSLSTGTGETQYF. The CDR3 region has the DNA TGTGCCAGCAGCTTATCAACAGGGACCGGGGAGACCCAGTACTTC. Based on the CDR3 plus reference TRBV7-2 and TRBJ2-5, the full variable domain is GAGVSQSPSNKVTEKGKDVELRCDPISGHTALYWYRQSLGQGLEFLIYFQGNSAPDKSGLPSDRFSAERTGGSVSTLTIQRTQQEDSAVYLCASSLSTGTGETQYFGPGTRLLVL.

This chain connects TRBV19 to TRBJ1-1; 9 positions agree with TRBD1. V was clipped by 2 bases and J by 6 bases; unmatched bases: 7. There are 15 residues in the CDR3. Germline values: CDR1 LNHDA, CDR2 SQIVND (reference sequence). DNA of the CDR3: TGTGCCAGTAGTATATGGGACAGGGAGGTCGCTGAAGCTTTCTTT. It is translated as CASSIWDREVAEAFF.

J is TRBJ1-1 and V is TRBV6-4; D gene unclear. Per germline, CDR1 MRHNA and CDR2 SNTAGT. The CDR3 runs 13 residues. V shed 6 bases and J shed 1 base, with 9 bases lying between them. The CDR3 region is CASRTTSNTEAFF. The CDR3 DNA reads TGTGCCAGCAGGACGACATCGAACACTGAAGCTTTCTTT.

This chain connects TRBV21-1 to TRBJ1-1; the D call of TRBD1 is as the table states it, not checked on the DNA. TRBV21-1 is a pseudogene locus. The CDR3 extends over 11 amino acids. The DNA for the CDR3 is TGTGCCTTTCAGGGTGCCACTGAAGCTTTCTTT. Amino acids: CAFQGATEAFF.

This chain uses TRBV6-5 with TRBJ1-2; 7 nucleotides line up with TRBD1. The CDR3 has 13 residues. The ends lost 5 bases at V and 8 bases at J; junction bases unmatched: 8. Per germline, CDR1 MNHEY and CDR2 SVGAGI. In DNA, the CDR3 is TGTGCCAGCAGTGACAGGGTGCCCTCGGGCTACACCTTC. Translated, it gives CASSDRVPSGYTF.

The CDR3 bases are TGTGCCAGCACCCCCGGGGGGGCACCTCGCACAGATACGCAGTATTTT. It translates to CASTPGGAPRTDTQYF. The chain links TRBV7-9 to TRBJ2-3; 8 bases line up with TRBD2. J lost 1 base, V lost 7 bases, and 10 bases had no gene match. This CDR3 spans 16 amino acids. Germline assignment: CDR1 SEHNR and CDR2 FQNEAQ (reference sequence).

This clone turned up a few times. This sequence joins TRBV2 and TRBJ1-1, with D hard to call. Germline loops: CDR1 SNHLY, CDR2 FYNNEI. The CDR3 has 16 residues. Trimming took 5 bases from V and 1 from J, leaving 17 bases between them. Here the CDR3 DNA reads TGTGCCAGCAGTCTTTCCCCATTTACTTGGAACACTGAAGCTTTCTTT. It encodes CASSLSPFTWNTEAFF. Looking up the rest from reference TRBV2 and TRBJ1-1 gives the full variable domain: EPEVTQTPSHQVTQMGQEVILRCVPISNHLYFYWYRQILGQKVEFLVSFYNNEISEKSEIFDDQFSVERPDGSNFTLKIRSTKLEDSAMYFCASSLSPFTWNTEAFFGQGTRLTVV.

V usage is TRBV7-2 and J usage is TRBJ2-5; the D gene is possibly TRBD2 (7 bases). Germline V gene data show CDR1 as SGHTA and CDR2 as FQGNSA. The V end lost 1 base, the J end lost 2 bases, and 11 bases lay between the germline ends. The CDR3 is 15 amino acids. The CDR3 spells CASSLEAGAQETQYF. For the CDR3, the DNA is TGTGCCAGCAGCTTAGAGGCGGGGGCACAAGAGACCCAGTACTTC.

The J gene is TRBJ2-5, the V gene TRBV19; TRBD2 aligns across 12 bases. The CDR3 is 14 residues long. V trimming: 4 bases; J trimming: 7 bases; junction bases outside the gene matches: 4. Germline assignment: CDR1 LNHDA and CDR2 SQIVND (reference sequence). The CDR3 spells CASSTSGGAGTQYF. The CDR3 DNA follows: TGTGCCAGTAGTACTAGCGGGGGGGCTGGGACCCAGTACTTC.

The V and J genes are TRBV5-4 and TRBJ1-2, with a weak D call TRBD1 (5 bases). This CDR3 has 16 residues. The V gene lost 0 bases and the J gene lost 7 bases, with 19 bases spanning the gap. CDR1 and CDR2 from the germline V gene are SGHNT and YYREEE (reference sequence). CDR3 loop: CASSLVGWVGQAGYTF. The CDR3 DNA is TGTGCCAGCAGCTTGGTTGGGTGGGTCGGACAAGCTGGCTACACCTTC.

This CDR3 reads CASSFYGQDSPLHF. The CDR3 DNA sequence: TGTGCCAGCAGCTTCTACGGACAGGATTCACCCCTCCACTTT. The chain is built from TRBV5-4 and TRBJ1-6; 7 positions agree with TRBD1. V gave up 2 bases and J gave up 8 bases; unmatched junction bases: 4. The CDR3 runs 14 residues. Germline lookup yields CDR1 SGHNT and CDR2 YYREEE (reference sequence).

This clone is a singleton in its sample. The chain employs TRBV19 and TRBJ2-3; no clear D. The V end was cut by 3 bases, the J end by 3 bases, with 10 bases between. From germline, CDR1 is LNHDA and CDR2 SQIVND (reference sequence). The CDR3 extends over 14 amino acids. The CDR3 reads CASSIYASTDTQYF. Written as DNA, the CDR3 is TGTGCCAGTAGTATTTACGCGAGTACAGATACGCAGTATTTT.

The rearrangement joins TRBV6-6 to TRBJ1-5, with D tentatively TRBD1 (5 bases). This CDR3 contains 13 residues. Between the trimmed V and J ends, which lost 4 bases and 11 bases, there was a span of 15 bases. Germline V CDR1 and CDR2: MNHNY, SVGAGI (reference sequence). DNA for the CDR3: TGTGCCAGCAGTTCGGGACTATCCAAGTCCCAGCATTTT. Translation gives CASSSGLSKSQHF.